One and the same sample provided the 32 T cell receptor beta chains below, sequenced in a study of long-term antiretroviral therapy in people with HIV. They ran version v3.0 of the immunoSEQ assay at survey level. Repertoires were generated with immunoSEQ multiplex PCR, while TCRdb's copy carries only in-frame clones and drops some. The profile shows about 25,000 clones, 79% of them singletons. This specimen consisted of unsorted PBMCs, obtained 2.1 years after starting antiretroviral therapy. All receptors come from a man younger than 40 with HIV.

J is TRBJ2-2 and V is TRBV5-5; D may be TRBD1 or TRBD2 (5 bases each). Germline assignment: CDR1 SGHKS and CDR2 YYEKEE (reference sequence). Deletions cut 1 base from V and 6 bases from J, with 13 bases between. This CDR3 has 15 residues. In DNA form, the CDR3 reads TGTGCCAGCAGCTTGTCGGGGCCGCGGGCCGGGGAGCTGTTTTTT. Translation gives CASSLSGPRAGELFF.

CDR3 DNA: TGTGCCAGCAGCTCAGGGGAAGAGACCCAGTACTTC. This translates into CASSSGEETQYF. The chain recombines TRBV7-9 with TRBJ2-5; perhaps TRBD1 as D (6 bases). This CDR3 spans 12 amino acids. Germline lookup yields CDR1 SEHNR and CDR2 FQNEAQ (reference sequence). Trimming removed 4 bases at V and 3 bases at J, with 6 bases between.

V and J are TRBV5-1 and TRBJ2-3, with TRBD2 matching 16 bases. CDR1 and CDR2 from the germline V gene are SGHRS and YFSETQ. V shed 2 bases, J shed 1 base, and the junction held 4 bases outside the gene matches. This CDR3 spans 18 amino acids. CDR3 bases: TGCGCCAGCAGCTTTGGGACTAGCGGGGGGGCCGGCACAGATACGCAGTATTTT. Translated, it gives CASSFGTSGGAGTDTQYF.

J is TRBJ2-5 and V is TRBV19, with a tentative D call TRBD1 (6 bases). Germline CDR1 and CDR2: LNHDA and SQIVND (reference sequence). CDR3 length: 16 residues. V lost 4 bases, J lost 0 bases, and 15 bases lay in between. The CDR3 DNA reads TGTGCCAGTAGTAGAGGGACAAAGACCAACCAAGAGACCCAGTACTTC. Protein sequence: CASSRGTKTNQETQYF.

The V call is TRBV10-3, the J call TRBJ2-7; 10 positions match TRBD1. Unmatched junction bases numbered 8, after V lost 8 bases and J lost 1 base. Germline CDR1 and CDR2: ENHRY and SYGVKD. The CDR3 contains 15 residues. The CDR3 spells CAIRPGQGGSYEQYF. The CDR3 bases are TGTGCCATCCGACCCGGACAGGGGGGTTCCTACGAGCAGTACTTC.

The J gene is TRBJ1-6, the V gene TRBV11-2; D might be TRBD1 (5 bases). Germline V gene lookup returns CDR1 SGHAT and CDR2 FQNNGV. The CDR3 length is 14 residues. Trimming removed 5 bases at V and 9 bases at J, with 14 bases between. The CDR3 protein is CASSVGGVTSPLHF. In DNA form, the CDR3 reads TGTGCCAGCAGCGTCGGGGGGGTGACTTCACCCCTCCACTTT.

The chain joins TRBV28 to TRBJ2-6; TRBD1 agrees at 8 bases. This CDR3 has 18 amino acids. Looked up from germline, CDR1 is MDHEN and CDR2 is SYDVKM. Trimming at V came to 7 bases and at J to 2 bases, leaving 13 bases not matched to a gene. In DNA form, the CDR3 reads TGTGCCAGCACCTCTCCGGCCAGGGGGCTTGCTGGGGCCAACGTCCTGACTTTC. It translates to CASTSPARGLAGANVLTF.

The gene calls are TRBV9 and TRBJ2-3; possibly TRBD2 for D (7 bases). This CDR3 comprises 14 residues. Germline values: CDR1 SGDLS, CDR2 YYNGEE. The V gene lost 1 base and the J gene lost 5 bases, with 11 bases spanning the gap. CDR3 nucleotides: TGTGCCAGCAGCGTAACCGGGGGGCGAGATACGCAGTATTTT. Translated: CASSVTGGRDTQYF.

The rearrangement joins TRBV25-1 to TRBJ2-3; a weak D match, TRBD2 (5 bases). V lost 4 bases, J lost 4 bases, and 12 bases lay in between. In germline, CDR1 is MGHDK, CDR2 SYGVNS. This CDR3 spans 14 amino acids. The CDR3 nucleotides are TGTGCCAGCAGTGGACCGAGGGCGTCAGATACGCAGTATTTT. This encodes CASSGPRASDTQYF. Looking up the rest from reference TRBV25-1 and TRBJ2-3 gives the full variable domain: EADIYQTPRYLVIGTGKKITLECSQTMGHDKMYWYQQDPGMELHLIHYSYGVNSTEKGDLSSESTVSRIRTEHFPLTLESARPSHTSQYLCASSGPRASDTQYFGPGTRLTVL.

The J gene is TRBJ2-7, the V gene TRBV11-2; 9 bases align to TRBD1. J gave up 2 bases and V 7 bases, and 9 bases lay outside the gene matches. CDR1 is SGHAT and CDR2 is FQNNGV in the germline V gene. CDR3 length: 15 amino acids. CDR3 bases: TGTGCCAGCAACTCCCAGGGACAGGGCGCCTACGAGCAGTACTTC. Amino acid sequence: CASNSQGQGAYEQYF.

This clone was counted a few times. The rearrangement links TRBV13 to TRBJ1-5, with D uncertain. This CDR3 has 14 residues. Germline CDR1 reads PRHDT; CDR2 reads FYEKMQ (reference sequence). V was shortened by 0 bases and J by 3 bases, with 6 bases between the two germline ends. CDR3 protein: CASSLGGYNQPQHF. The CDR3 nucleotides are TGTGCCAGCAGCTTAGGGGGATACAATCAGCCCCAGCATTTT.

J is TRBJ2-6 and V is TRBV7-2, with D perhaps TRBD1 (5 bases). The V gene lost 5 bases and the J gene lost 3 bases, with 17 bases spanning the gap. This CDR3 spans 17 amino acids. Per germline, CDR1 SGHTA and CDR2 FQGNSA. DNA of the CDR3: TGTGCCAGCAGCCAAGGGGTGGTGTCCCGTGGGGCCAACGTCCTGACTTTC. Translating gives CASSQGVVSRGANVLTF. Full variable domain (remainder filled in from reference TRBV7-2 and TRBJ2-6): GAGVSQSPSNKVTEKGKDVELRCDPISGHTALYWYRQSLGQGLEFLIYFQGNSAPDKSGLPSDRFSAERTGGSVSTLTIQRTQQEDSAVYLCASSQGVVSRGANVLTFGAGSRLTVL.

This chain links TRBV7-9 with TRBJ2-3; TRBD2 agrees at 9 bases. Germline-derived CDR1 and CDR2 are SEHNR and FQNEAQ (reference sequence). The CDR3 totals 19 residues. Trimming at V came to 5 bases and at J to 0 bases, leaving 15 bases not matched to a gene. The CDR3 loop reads CASSPTTPRLAESTDTQYF. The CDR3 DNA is TGTGCCAGCAGCCCTACAACTCCTAGACTAGCGGAGAGCACAGATACGCAGTATTTT.

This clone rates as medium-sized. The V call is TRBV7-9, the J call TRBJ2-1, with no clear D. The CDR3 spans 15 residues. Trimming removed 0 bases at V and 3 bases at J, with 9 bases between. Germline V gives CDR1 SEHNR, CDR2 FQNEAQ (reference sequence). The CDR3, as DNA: TGTGCCAGCAGCTTAGCCCAGCAATACTACAATGAGCAGTTCTTC. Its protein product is CASSLAQQYYNEQFF. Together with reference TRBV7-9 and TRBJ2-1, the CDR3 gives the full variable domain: DTGVSQNPRHKITKRGQNVTFRCDPISEHNRLYWYRQTLGQGPEFLTYFQNEAQLEKSRLLSDRFSAERPKGSFSTLEIQRTEQGDSAMYLCASSLAQQYYNEQFFGPGTRLTVL.

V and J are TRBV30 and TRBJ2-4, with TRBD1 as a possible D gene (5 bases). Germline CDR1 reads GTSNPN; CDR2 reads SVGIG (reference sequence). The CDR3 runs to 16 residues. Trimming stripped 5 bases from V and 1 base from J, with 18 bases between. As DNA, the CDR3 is TGTGCCTGGGTAAAAAAGGGGCCGGCGGCCAAAAACATTCAGTACTTC. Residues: CAWVKKGPAAKNIQYF.

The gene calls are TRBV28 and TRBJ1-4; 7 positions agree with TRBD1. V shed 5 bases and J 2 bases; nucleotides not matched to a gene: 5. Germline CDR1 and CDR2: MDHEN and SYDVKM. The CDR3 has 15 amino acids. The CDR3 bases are TGTGCCAGCAGTCCGGACAGGCGGACTAATGAAAAACTGTTTTTT. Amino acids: CASSPDRRTNEKLFF. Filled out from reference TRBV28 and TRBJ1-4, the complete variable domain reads DVKVTQSSRYLVKRTGEKVFLECVQDMDHENMFWYRQDPGLGLRLIYFSYDVKMKEKGDIPEGYSVSREKKERFSLILESASTNQTSMYLCASSPDRRTNEKLFFGSGTQLSVL.

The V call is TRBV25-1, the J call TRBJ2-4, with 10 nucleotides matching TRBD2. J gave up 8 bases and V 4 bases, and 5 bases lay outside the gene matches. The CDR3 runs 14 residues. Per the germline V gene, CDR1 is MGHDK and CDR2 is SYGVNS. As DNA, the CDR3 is TGTGCCAGCAGTGGTTTCGGGACTAGCGACATTCAGTACTTC. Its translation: CASSGFGTSDIQYF.

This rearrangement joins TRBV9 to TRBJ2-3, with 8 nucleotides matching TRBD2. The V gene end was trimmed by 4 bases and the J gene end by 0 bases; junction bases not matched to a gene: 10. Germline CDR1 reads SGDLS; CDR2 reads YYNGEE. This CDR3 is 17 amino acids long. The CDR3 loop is CASSHPSGGSSTDTQYF. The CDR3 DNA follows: TGTGCCAGCAGCCATCCCAGCGGGGGATCTAGCACAGATACGCAGTATTTT.

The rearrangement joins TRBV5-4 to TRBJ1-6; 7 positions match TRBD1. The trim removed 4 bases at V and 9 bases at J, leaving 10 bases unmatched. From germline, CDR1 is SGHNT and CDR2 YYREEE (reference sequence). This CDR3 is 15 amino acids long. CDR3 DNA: TGTGCCAGCAGCGACGGGACAGAGTTACCTTCACCCCTCCACTTT. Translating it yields CASSDGTELPSPLHF.

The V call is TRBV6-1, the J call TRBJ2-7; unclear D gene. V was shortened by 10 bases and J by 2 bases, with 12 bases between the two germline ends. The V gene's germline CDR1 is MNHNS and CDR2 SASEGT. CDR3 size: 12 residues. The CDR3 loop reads CATDTLTYEQYF. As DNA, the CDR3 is TGTGCCACCGACACACTTACCTACGAGCAGTACTTC.

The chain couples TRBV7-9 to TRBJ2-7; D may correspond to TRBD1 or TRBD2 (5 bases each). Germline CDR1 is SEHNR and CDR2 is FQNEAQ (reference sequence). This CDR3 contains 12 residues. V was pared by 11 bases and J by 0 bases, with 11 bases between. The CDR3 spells CALGDGSYEQYF. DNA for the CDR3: TGTGCCTTGGGGGACGGCTCCTACGAGCAGTACTTC.

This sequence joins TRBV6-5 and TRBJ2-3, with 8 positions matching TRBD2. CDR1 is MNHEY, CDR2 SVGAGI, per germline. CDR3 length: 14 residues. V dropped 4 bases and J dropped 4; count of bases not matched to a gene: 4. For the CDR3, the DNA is TGTGCCAGCAGTTCCGCGGGGGGATCAGATACGCAGTATTTT. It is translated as CASSSAGGSDTQYF.

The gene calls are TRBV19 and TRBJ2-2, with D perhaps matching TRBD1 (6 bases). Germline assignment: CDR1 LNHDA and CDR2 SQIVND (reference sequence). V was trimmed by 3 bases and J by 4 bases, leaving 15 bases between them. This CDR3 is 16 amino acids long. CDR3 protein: CASSIPGQGSTGELFF. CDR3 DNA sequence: TGTGCCAGTAGTATCCCGGGGCAGGGGAGCACCGGGGAGCTGTTTTTT.

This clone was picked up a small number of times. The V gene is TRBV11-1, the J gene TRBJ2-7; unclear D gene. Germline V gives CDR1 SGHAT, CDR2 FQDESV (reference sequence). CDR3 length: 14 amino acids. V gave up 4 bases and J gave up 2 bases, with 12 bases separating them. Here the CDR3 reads CASSSLLSPYEQYF. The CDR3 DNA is TGTGCCAGCAGCTCGCTGTTATCCCCCTACGAGCAGTACTTC.

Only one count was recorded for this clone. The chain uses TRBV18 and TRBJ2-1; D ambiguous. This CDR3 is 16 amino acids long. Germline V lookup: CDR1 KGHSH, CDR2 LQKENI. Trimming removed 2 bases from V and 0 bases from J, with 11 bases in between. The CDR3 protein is CASSPGLPSSYNEQFF. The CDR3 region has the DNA TGTGCCAGCTCACCAGGGTTACCGAGCTCCTACAATGAGCAGTTCTTC.

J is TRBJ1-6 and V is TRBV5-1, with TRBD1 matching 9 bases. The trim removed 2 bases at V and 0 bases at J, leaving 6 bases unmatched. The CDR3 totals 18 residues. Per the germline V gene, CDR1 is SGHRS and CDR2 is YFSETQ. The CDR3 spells CASSFSGTGSSYNSPLHF. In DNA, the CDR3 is TGCGCCAGCAGCTTTTCCGGGACAGGGAGCTCCTATAATTCACCCCTCCACTTT. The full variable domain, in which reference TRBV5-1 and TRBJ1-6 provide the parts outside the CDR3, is KAGVTQTPRYLIKTRGQQVTLSCSPISGHRSVSWYQQTPGQGLQFLFEYFSETQRNKGNFPGRFSGRQFSNSRSEMNVSTLELGDSALYLCASSFSGTGSSYNSPLHFGNGTRLTVT.

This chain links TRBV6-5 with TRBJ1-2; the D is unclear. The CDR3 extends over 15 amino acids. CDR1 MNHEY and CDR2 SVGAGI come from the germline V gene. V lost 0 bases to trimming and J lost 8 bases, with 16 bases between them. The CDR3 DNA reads TGTGCCAGCAGTTACTCGATATATCCAGTCGCAGGCTACACCTTC. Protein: CASSYSIYPVAGYTF.

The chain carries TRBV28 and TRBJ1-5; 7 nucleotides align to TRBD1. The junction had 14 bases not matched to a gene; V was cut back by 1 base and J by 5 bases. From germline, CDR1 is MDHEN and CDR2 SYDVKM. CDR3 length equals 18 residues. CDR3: CASSLSVYRGRRYQPQHF. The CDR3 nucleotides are TGTGCCAGCAGTTTATCGGTTTACAGGGGACGAAGGTATCAGCCCCAGCATTTT.

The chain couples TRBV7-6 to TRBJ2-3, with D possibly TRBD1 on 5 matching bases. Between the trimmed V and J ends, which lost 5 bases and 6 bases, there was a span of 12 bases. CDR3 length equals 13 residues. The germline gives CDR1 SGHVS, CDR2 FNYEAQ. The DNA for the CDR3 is TGTGCCAGCAGCCCGCAGGGTTGGGATACGCAGTATTTT. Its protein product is CASSPQGWDTQYF.

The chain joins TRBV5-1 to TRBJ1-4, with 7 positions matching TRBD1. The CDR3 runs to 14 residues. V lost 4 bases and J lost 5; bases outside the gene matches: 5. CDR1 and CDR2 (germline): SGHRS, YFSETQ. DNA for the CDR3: TGCGCCAGCAGCAGGGACAGTTCAAATGAAAAACTGTTTTTT. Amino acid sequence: CASSRDSSNEKLFF.

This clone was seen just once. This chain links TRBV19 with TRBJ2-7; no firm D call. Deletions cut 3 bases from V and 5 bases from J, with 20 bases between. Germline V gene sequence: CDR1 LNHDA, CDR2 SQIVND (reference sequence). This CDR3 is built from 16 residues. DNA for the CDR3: TGTGCCAGTAGTATTACCCGGGTTTCCTTTTTGGACGAGCAGTACTTC. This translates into CASSITRVSFLDEQYF.

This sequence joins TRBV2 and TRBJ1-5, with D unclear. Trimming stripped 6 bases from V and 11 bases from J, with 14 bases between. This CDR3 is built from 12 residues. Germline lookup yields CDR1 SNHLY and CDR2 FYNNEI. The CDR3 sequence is CASSHKVEAQHF. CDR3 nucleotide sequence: TGTGCCAGCAGCCATAAGGTGGAAGCCCAGCATTTT.